The 5 T cell receptor beta chains below were found in one sample sequenced in a study of T cell responses to AZD1222 COVID-19 vaccine. Here immunoSEQ multiplex PCR was the method, and the copy in TCRdb shows in-frame clones only, minus some. The sample holds some 150,000 clones, 92% seen once. The sample in question was peripheral blood, obtained 28 days after the second AZD1222 dose. The receptor set was obtained from an adult who received the AZD1222 COVID-19 vaccine.

The chain uses TRBV7-2 and TRBJ2-2, with D hard to call. CDR1 and CDR2 from the germline V gene are SGHTA and FQGNSA. V dropped 9 bases and J dropped 5 bases, with 16 bases sitting between them. The CDR3 sequence is 14 residues long. The CDR3 is CASSPEMSTGELFF. Here the CDR3 DNA reads TGTGCCAGTTCCCCGGAGATGAGTACCGGGGAGCTGTTTTTT.

The chain recombines TRBV18 with TRBJ1-2; D is uncertain. CDR3 length: 14 residues. V was cut by 9 bases and J by 3 bases, with 17 bases left in between. Germline CDR1 reads KGHSH; CDR2 reads LQKENI. This CDR3 reads CASSEERADYGYTF. Here the CDR3 DNA reads TGTGCCAGTTCAGAGGAGCGGGCAGACTATGGCTACACCTTC. Using reference TRBV18 and TRBJ1-2 for the parts outside the CDR3, the full variable domain is NAGVMQNPRHLVRRRGQEARLRCSPMKGHSHVYWYRQLPEEGLKFMVYLQKENIIDESGMPKERFSAEFPKEGPSILRIQQVVRGDSAAYFCASSEERADYGYTFGSGTRLTVV.

The chain uses TRBV10-3 and TRBJ1-3, with unresolved D. CDR3 length equals 15 residues. Germline V CDR1 and CDR2: ENHRY, SYGVKD. V was shortened by 2 bases and J by 2 bases, with 10 bases between the two germline ends. The DNA for the CDR3 is TGTGCCATCAGTGAGGCGGCTCAGCCTGGAAACACCATATATTTT. It translates to CAISEAAQPGNTIYF.

V is TRBV5-6 and J is TRBJ1-4; D perhaps matches TRBD1 (5 bases). CDR3 length: 14 residues. The V gene lost 0 bases and the J gene lost 8 bases, with 11 bases spanning the gap. Germline-derived CDR1 and CDR2 are SGHDT and YYEEEE. The CDR3 DNA sequence: TGTGCCAGCAGCTTGGACAGGTTTCGGGAAAAACTGTTTTTT. As protein: CASSLDRFREKLFF. Full variable domain (outside the CDR3, taken from reference TRBV5-6 and TRBJ1-4): DAGVTQSPTHLIKTRGQQVTLRCSPKSGHDTVSWYQQALGQGPQFIFQYYEEEERQRGNFPDRFSGHQFPNYSSELNVNALLLGDSALYLCASSLDRFREKLFFGSGTQLSVL.

The chain employs TRBV5-1 and TRBJ2-1; D might be TRBD2 (5 bases). The CDR3 totals 15 residues. CDR1 and CDR2 (germline): SGHRS, YFSETQ. Trimming removed 0 bases from V and 3 bases from J, with 10 bases in between. In DNA, the CDR3 is TGCGCCAGCAGCTTGGGAGGGTATGGCTACAATGAGCAGTTCTTC. This gives the protein CASSLGGYGYNEQFF. Complete variable domain (other parts from reference TRBV5-1 and TRBJ2-1): KAGVTQTPRYLIKTRGQQVTLSCSPISGHRSVSWYQQTPGQGLQFLFEYFSETQRNKGNFPGRFSGRQFSNSRSEMNVSTLELGDSALYLCASSLGGYGYNEQFFGPGTRLTVL.